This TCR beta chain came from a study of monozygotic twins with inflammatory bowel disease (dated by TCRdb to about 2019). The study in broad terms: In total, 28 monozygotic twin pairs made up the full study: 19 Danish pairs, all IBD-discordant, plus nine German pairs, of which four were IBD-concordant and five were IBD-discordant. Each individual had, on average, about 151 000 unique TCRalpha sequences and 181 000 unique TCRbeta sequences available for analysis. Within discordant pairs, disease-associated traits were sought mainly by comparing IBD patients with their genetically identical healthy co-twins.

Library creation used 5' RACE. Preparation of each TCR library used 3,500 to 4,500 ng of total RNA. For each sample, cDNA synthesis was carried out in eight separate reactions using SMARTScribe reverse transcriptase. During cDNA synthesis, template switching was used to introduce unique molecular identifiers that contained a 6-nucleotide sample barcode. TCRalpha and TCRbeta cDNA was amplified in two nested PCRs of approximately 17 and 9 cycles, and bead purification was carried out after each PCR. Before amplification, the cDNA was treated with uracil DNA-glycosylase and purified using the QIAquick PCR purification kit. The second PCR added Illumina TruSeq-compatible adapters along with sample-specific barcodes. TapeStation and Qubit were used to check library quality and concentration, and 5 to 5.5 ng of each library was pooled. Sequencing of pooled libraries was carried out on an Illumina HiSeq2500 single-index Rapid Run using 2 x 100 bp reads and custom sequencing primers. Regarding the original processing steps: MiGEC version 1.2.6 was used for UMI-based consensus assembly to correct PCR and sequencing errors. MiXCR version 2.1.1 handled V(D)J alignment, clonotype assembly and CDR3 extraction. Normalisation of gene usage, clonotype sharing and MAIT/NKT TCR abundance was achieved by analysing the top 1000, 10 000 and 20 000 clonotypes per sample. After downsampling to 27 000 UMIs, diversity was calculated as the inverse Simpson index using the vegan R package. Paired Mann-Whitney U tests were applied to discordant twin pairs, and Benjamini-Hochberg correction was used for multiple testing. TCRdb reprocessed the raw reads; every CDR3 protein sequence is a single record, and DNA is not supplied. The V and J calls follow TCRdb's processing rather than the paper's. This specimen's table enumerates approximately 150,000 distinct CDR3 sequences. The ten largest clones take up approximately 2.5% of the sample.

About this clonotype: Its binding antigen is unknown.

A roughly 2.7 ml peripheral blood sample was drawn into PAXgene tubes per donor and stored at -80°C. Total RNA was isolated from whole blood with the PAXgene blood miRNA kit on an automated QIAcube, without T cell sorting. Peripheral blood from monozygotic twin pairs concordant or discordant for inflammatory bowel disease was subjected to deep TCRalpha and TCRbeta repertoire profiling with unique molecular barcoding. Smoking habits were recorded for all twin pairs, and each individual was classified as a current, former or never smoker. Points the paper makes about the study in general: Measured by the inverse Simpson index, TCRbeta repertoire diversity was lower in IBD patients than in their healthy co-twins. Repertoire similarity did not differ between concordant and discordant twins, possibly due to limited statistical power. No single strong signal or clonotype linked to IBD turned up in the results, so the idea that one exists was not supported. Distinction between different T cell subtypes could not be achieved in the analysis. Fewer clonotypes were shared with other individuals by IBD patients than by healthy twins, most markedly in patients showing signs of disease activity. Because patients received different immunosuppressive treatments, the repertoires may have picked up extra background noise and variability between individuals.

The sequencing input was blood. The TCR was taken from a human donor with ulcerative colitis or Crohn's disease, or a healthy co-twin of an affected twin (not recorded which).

The CDR3 in this case is CASSQRGRQRLAYEQYF. The rearrangement joined TRBV3-1 to TRBJ2-7; lacking DNA, the TRBD1 call made by TCRdb goes unchecked. The CDR3 starts with the cysteine, ends with the phenylalanine, and has 17 residues. No nucleotide data were recorded. CDR1 and CDR2 are drawn from the germline V gene (reference sequence): LGHDT, YNNKEL.